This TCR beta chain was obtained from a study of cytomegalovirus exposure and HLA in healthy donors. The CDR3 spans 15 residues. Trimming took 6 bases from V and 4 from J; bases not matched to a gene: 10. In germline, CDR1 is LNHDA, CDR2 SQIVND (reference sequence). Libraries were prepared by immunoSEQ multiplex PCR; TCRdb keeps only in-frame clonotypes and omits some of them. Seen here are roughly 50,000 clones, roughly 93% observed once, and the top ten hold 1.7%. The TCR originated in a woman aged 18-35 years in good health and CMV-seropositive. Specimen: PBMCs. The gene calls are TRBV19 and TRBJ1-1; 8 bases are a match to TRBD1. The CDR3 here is CASREDRAPTTEAFF. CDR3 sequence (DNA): TGTGCCAGTAGGGAGGACAGGGCACCAACCACTGAAGCTTTCTTT.